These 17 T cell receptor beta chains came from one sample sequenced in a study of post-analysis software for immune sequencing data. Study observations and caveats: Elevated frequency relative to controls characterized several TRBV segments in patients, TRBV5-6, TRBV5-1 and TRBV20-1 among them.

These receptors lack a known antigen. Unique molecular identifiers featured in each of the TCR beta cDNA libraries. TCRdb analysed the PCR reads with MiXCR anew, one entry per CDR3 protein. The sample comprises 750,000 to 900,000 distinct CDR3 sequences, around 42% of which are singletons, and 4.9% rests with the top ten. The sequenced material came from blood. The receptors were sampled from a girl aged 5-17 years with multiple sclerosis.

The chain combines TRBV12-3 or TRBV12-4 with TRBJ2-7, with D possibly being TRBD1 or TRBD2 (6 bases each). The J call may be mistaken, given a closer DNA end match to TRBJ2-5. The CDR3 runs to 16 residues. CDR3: CASSLTISGASGTQYF. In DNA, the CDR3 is TGTGCCAGCAGCCTAACGATATCGGGGGCGAGCGGGACCCAGTACTTC.

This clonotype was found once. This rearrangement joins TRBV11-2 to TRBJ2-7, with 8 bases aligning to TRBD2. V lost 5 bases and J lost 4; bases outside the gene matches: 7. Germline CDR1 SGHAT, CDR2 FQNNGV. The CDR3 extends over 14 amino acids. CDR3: CASSPAGGVYEQYF. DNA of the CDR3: TGTGCCAGCAGCCCCGCGGGGGGAGTTTACGAGCAGTACTTC.

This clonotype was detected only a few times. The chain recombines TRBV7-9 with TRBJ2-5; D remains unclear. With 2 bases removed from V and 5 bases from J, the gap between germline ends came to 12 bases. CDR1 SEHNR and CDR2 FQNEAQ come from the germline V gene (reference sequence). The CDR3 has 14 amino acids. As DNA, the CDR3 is TGTGCCAGCAGCTTAACGGGTTCTCGGGAGACCCAGTACTTC. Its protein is CASSLTGSRETQYF.

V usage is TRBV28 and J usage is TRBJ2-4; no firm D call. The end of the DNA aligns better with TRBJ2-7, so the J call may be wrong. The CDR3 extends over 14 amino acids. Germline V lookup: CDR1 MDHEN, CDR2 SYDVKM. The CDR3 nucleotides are TGTGCCAGCGCCACGACGCCACTCCCCTACGAGCAGTACTTC. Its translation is CASATTPLPYEQYF.

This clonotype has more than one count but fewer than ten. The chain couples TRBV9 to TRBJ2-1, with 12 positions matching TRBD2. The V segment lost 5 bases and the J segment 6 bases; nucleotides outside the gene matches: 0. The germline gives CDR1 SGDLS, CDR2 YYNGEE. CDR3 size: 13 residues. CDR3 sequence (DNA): TGTGCCAGCAGGACTAGCGGGAGCAATGAGCAGTTCTTC. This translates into CASRTSGSNEQFF.

CDR3 nucleotides: TGTGCCAGCAGCTTGCGGACAGAAAACATTCAGTACTTC. As protein: CASSLRTENIQYF. The V and J genes are TRBV7-9 and TRBJ2-4, with a weak D call TRBD1 (6 bases). The V gene's germline CDR1 is SEHNR and CDR2 FQNEAQ (reference sequence). Between the trimmed V and J ends, which lost 3 bases and 5 bases, there was a span of 8 bases. The CDR3 runs to 13 residues.

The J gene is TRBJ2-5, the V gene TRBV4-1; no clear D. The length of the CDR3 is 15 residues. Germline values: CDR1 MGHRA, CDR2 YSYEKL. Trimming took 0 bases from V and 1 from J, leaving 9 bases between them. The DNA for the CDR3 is TGCGCCAGCAGCCAAGATCTCCCAGGCCAAGAGACCCAGTACTTC. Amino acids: CASSQDLPGQETQYF.

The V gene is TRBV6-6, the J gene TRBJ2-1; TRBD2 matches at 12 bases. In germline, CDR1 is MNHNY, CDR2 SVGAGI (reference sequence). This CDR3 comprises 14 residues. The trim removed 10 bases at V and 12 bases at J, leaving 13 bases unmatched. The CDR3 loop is CAIHSGLAGTGQFF. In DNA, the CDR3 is TGTGCCATCCATTCGGGACTAGCGGGTACTGGGCAGTTCTTC.

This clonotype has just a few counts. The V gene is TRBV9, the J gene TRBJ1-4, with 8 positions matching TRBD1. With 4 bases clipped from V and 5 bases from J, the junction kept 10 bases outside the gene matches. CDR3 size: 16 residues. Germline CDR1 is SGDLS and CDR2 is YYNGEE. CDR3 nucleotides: TGTGCCAGCAGCCTACGATCGGGACAGGAAAATGAAAAACTGTTTTTT. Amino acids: CASSLRSGQENEKLFF. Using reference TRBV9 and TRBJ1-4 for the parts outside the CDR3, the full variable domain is DSGVTQTPKHLITATGQRVTLRCSPRSGDLSVYWYQQSLDQGLQFLIQYYNGEERAKGNILERFSAQQFPDLHSELNLSSLELGDSALYFCASSLRSGQENEKLFFGSGTQLSVL.

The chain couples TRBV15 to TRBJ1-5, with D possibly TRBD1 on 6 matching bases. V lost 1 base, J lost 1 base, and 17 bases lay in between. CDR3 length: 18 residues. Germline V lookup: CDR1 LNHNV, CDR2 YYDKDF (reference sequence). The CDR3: CATSRAGGPEVSNQPQHF. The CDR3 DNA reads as TGTGCCACCAGCAGAGCTGGGGGCCCGGAGGTCAGCAATCAGCCCCAGCATTTT.

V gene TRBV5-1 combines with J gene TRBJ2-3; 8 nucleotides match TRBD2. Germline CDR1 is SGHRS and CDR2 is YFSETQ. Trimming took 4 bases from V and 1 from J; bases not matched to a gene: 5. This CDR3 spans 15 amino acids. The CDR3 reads CASSDPGGGTDTQYF. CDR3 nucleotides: TGCGCCAGCAGCGACCCGGGGGGGGGCACAGATACGCAGTATTTT.

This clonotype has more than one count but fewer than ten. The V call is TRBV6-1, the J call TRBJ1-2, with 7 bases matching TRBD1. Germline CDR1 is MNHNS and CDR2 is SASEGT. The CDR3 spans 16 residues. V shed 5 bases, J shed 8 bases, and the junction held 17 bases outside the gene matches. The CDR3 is CASSKTGRVSVWGYTF. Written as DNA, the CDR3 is TGTGCCAGCAGTAAGACAGGGCGGGTCTCGGTTTGGGGCTACACCTTC.

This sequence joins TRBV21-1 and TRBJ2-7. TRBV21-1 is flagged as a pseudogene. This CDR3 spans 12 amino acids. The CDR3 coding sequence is TGTGCCAGCAGCTTGCTCCTTTACGAGCAGTACTTC. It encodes CASSLLLYEQYF.

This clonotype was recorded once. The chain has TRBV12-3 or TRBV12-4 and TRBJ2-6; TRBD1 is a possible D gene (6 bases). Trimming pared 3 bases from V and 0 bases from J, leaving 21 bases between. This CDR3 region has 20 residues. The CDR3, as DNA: TGTGCCAGCAGTTTTAATGCCCCTGGGACACTGAGCTCTGGGGCCAACGTCCTGACTTTC. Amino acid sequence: CASSFNAPGTLSSGANVLTF.

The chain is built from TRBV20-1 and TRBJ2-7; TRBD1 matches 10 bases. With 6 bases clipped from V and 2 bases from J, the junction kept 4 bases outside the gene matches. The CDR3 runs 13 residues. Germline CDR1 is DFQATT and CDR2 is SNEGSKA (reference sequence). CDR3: CSADRGSPYEQYF. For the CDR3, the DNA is TGCAGTGCGGACAGGGGGTCTCCCTACGAGCAGTACTTC.

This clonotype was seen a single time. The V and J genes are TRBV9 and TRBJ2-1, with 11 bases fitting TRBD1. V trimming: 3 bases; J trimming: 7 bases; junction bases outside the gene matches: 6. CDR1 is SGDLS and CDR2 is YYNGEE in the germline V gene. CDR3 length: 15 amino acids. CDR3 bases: TGTGCCAGCAGCGGGACAGGGGGCGCCTTAAATGAGCAGTTCTTC. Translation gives CASSGTGGALNEQFF.

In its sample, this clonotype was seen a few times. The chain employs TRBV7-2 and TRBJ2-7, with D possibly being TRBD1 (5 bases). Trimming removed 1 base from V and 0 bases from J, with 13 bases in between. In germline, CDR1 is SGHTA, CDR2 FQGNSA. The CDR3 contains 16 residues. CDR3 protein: CASSLVWQGLSYEQYF. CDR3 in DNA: TGTGCCAGCAGCTTAGTTTGGCAGGGCCTCTCCTACGAGCAGTACTTC.